The 29 T cell receptor beta chains listed next were all sequenced from one sample in a study of T cell changes during pregnancy in multiple sclerosis. Generated by immunoSEQ multiplex PCR, the TCRdb table keeps only in-frame clones and is missing some. The sample has tens of thousands of clones, approximately 90% seen once. The input for sequencing was CD4+ T cells from peripheral blood mononuclear cells, taken after pregnancy. The receptor source for this set is a female donor in good health, enrolled as a control in a pregnancy study.

The chain recombines TRBV4-3 with TRBJ1-4; 12 bases fit TRBD1. The CDR3 totals 17 residues. V dropped 3 bases and J dropped 0; count of bases not matched to a gene: 2. In germline, CDR1 is LGHNA, CDR2 YSLEER. As DNA, the CDR3 is TGCGCCAGCAGCCAGGGGACAGGGGGCTCAACTAATGAAAAACTGTTTTTT. Translated: CASSQGTGGSTNEKLFF.

The chain carries TRBV20-1 and TRBJ2-7; D not resolved. CDR3 length: 11 amino acids. The germline CDR1 and CDR2 sequences are DFQATT and SNEGSKA (reference sequence). Trimming pared 0 bases from V and 6 bases from J, leaving 6 bases between. CDR3 residues: CSARDLSEQYF. For the CDR3, the DNA is TGCAGTGCTAGAGATCTATCCGAGCAGTACTTC.

The gene calls are TRBV6-6 and TRBJ2-5; D is unclear. Germline V gene data show CDR1 as MNHNY and CDR2 as SVGAGI (reference sequence). The CDR3 is 14 residues long. Trimming took 3 bases from V and 1 from J, leaving 9 bases between them. CDR3 sequence (DNA): TGTGCCAGCAGTTATTACAGCACCCAAGAGACCCAGTACTTC. Residues: CASSYYSTQETQYF.

V usage is TRBV2 and J usage is TRBJ1-2; 10 bases agree with TRBD1. This CDR3 has 15 amino acids. Trimming cost V 3 bases and J 5 bases; bases outside gene matches: 6. Germline CDR1 SNHLY, CDR2 FYNNEI. The CDR3 DNA reads as TGTGCCAGCAGTGATGGGACAGGGGACACTTATGGCTACACCTTC. This sequence encodes CASSDGTGDTYGYTF.

The rearrangement joins TRBV19 to TRBJ2-3; a weak D match, TRBD1 (6 bases). The germline gives CDR1 LNHDA, CDR2 SQIVND (reference sequence). The CDR3 length is 15 residues. Trimming took off 3 bases at V and 6 bases at J, with 16 bases between the two ends. The CDR3 bases are TGTGCCAGTAGTATTTGGGGGCTGGGTTCGGATACGCAGTATTTT. This codes for CASSIWGLGSDTQYF.

The table lists this clone with a count of one. V is TRBV14 and J is TRBJ1-6, with 7 bases that match TRBD1. There are 16 residues in the CDR3. V was clipped by 4 bases and J by 5 bases; unmatched bases: 8. Germline V lookup: CDR1 SGHDN, CDR2 FVKESK. CDR3 sequence (DNA): TGTGCCAGCAGCCCCCAGACAGGGTCAGATAATTCACCCCTCCACTTT. It encodes CASSPQTGSDNSPLHF.

The V call is TRBV6-5, the J call TRBJ2-1; 7 bases align to TRBD1. The CDR3 has 15 amino acids. Germline values: CDR1 MNHEY, CDR2 SVGAGI. The V segment lost 3 bases and the J segment 0 bases; nucleotides outside the gene matches: 2. In DNA form, the CDR3 reads TGTGCCAGCAGTTATAGGGACAGCTCCTACAATGAGCAGTTCTTC. As protein: CASSYRDSSYNEQFF.

V is TRBV4-2 and J is TRBJ2-3, with TRBD2 identical over 8 bases. Unmatched junction bases numbered 8, after V lost 4 bases and J lost 5 bases. The CDR3 is 15 residues long. CDR1 is LGHNA and CDR2 is YNFKEQ in the germline V gene. The CDR3 bases are TGTGCCAGCAGCCCCGGGGGGGCCAAAGAAGATACGCAGTATTTT. It translates to CASSPGGAKEDTQYF.

The genes are TRBV6-5 and TRBJ1-1; D call uncertain. There are 16 residues in the CDR3. Trimming pared 0 bases from V and 1 base from J, leaving 12 bases between. Germline CDR1 reads MNHEY; CDR2 reads SVGAGI. CDR3 in DNA: TGTGCCAGCAGTTACTCGACAAACCGACGGAACACTGAAGCTTTCTTT. It is translated as CASSYSTNRRNTEAFF.

The rearrangement joins TRBV30 to TRBJ2-1; TRBD1 agrees at 8 bases. From germline, CDR1 is GTSNPN and CDR2 SVGIG (reference sequence). Trimming at V came to 2 bases and at J to 10 bases, leaving 7 bases not matched to a gene. The CDR3 consists of 13 residues. In DNA form, the CDR3 reads TGTGCCTGGAGTCATCAGGGGGCAGGGGAGCAGTTCTTC. Amino acid sequence: CAWSHQGAGEQFF.

This sequence joins TRBV7-2 and TRBJ2-2; D remains unclear. Germline CDR1 reads SGHTA; CDR2 reads FQGNSA. V lost 0 bases to trimming and J lost 6 bases, with 11 bases between them. The CDR3 has 15 residues. CDR3 loop: CASSLAPLKPGELFF. As DNA, the CDR3 is TGTGCCAGCAGCTTAGCGCCTTTGAAGCCCGGGGAGCTGTTTTTT.

The chain is built from TRBV7-9 and TRBJ2-2, with 9 bases aligning to TRBD1. The germline CDR1 and CDR2 sequences are SEHNR and FQNEAQ (reference sequence). The length of the CDR3 is 15 residues. V trimming: 5 bases; J trimming: 5 bases; junction bases outside the gene matches: 6. The CDR3 region is CASSPGQGGTGELFF. CDR3 in DNA: TGTGCCAGCAGCCCGGGACAGGGCGGTACCGGGGAGCTGTTTTTT.

The chain joins TRBV15 to TRBJ2-5; D might be TRBD2 (5 bases). V was trimmed by 0 bases and J by 9 bases, leaving 17 bases between them. Germline loops: CDR1 LNHNV, CDR2 YYDKDF (reference sequence). The CDR3 has 15 amino acids. This CDR3 is CATSRDRTRIAAQYF. As DNA, the CDR3 is TGTGCCACCAGCAGAGATAGAACTAGAATCGCGGCCCAGTACTTC.

The rearrangement joins TRBV5-6 to TRBJ1-5, with 9 bases aligning to TRBD1. Unmatched junction bases numbered 11, after V lost 1 base and J lost 3 bases. The germline gives CDR1 SGHDT, CDR2 YYEEEE. CDR3 length: 18 amino acids. In DNA, the CDR3 is TGTGCCAGCAGCTTGAGTCTACGACAGGGGGGGATCAATCAGCCCCAGCATTTT. Its translation is CASSLSLRQGGINQPQHF.

The V and J genes are TRBV6-5 and TRBJ2-2; possible D gene TRBD2, 5 bases. This CDR3 region has 13 residues. Germline V CDR1 and CDR2: MNHEY, SVGAGI. V lost 5 bases and J 7 bases, leaving 11 bases between the germline ends. CDR3 amino acids: CASSTSRIGELFF. The CDR3 DNA follows: TGTGCCAGCAGTACTAGTCGGATCGGGGAGCTGTTTTTT.

This sequence joins TRBV7-2 and TRBJ2-7; 7 nucleotides line up with TRBD2. This CDR3 has 14 amino acids. V gave up 2 bases and J gave up 9 bases; unmatched junction bases: 10. CDR1 and CDR2 (germline): SGHTA, FQGNSA. For the CDR3, the DNA is TGTGCCAGCAGCTTAAGCCGTGGGGGGGTGGGGCAGTACTTC. Its protein product is CASSLSRGGVGQYF.

The V call is TRBV14, the J call TRBJ1-2; a possible D gene is TRBD1 (5 bases). Germline-derived CDR1 and CDR2 are SGHDN and FVKESK. Deletions cut 0 bases from V and 7 bases from J, with 18 bases between. CDR3 length: 16 amino acids. The CDR3 loop is CASSQELKGRYAGYTF. For the CDR3, the DNA is TGTGCCAGCAGCCAAGAATTAAAGGGGCGATACGCTGGCTACACCTTC.

A few counts support this clone. The chain combines TRBV19 with TRBJ1-1; 7 bases agree with TRBD1. The CDR3 is 14 amino acids. The ends lost 1 base at V and 4 bases at J; junction bases unmatched: 3. Germline CDR1 LNHDA, CDR2 SQIVND (reference sequence). In DNA, the CDR3 is TGTGCCAGTAGTATAGGACAGGGAGCCACTGAAGCTTTCTTT. Translated, it gives CASSIGQGATEAFF.

The chain uses TRBV19 and TRBJ2-3; 8 nucleotides line up with TRBD1. This CDR3 spans 15 amino acids. V lost 3 bases to trimming and J lost 3 bases; unmatched junction nucleotides: 5. Germline V gene sequence: CDR1 LNHDA, CDR2 SQIVND (reference sequence). This CDR3 reads CASSIPHRGTDTQYF. The CDR3 region has the DNA TGTGCCAGTAGTATCCCCCACAGGGGGACAGATACGCAGTATTTT.

The J gene is TRBJ1-5, the V gene TRBV7-6; D possibly corresponds to TRBD1 (6 bases). Germline V gene data show CDR1 as SGHVS and CDR2 as FNYEAQ. The CDR3 has 14 residues. Between the trimmed V and J ends, which lost 5 bases and 7 bases, there was a span of 15 bases. Written as DNA, the CDR3 is TGTGCCAGCAGCCCCTATCTACAGGGCCAGCCCCAGCATTTT. It translates to CASSPYLQGQPQHF. The variable domain in full, completed from reference TRBV7-6 and TRBJ1-5, reads GAGVSQSPRYKVTKRGQDVALRCDPISGHVSLYWYRQALGQGPEFLTYFNYEAQQDKSGLPNDRFSAERPEGSISTLTIQRTEQRDSAMYRCASSPYLQGQPQHFGDGTRLSIL.

The CDR3: CASSPWGTTNQPQHF. The CDR3, as DNA: TGTGCCAGCAGCCCTTGGGGGACAACTAATCAGCCCCAGCATTTT. The gene calls are TRBV5-4 and TRBJ1-5; a weak D match, TRBD1 (6 bases). This CDR3 region has 15 residues. V lost 4 bases and J 4 bases, leaving 15 bases between the germline ends. Germline values: CDR1 SGHNT, CDR2 YYREEE (reference sequence).

The chain combines TRBV14 with TRBJ1-6, with TRBD1 matching 9 bases. This CDR3 has 15 amino acids. CDR1 and CDR2 (germline): SGHDN, FVKESK. The trim removed 3 bases at V and 9 bases at J, leaving 6 bases unmatched. The CDR3 spells CASSHTGGASSPLHF. The CDR3 bases are TGTGCCAGCAGCCATACAGGGGGCGCATCTTCACCCCTCCACTTT. The variable domain in full, completed from reference TRBV14 and TRBJ1-6, reads EAGVTQFPSHSVIEKGQTVTLRCDPISGHDNLYWYRRVMGKEIKFLLHFVKESKQDESGMPNNRFLAERTGGTYSTLKVQPAELEDSGVYFCASSHTGGASSPLHFGNGTRLTVT.

V gene TRBV19 combines with J gene TRBJ1-6, with TRBD1 as a possible D gene (6 bases). Trimming left V 7 bases short and J 1 base short, with 14 bases between. The CDR3 consists of 16 residues. The germline V gene has CDR1 LNHDA and CDR2 SQIVND (reference sequence). Written as DNA, the CDR3 is TGTGCCAGTACACAGGGATTTAGTTCCTATAATTCACCCCTCCACTTT. It codes for CASTQGFSSYNSPLHF.

This clone turned up a few times. The chain uses TRBV4-3 and TRBJ1-1, with 9 bases aligning to TRBD1. V shed 6 bases and J 0 bases; nucleotides not matched to a gene: 11. Looked up from germline, CDR1 is LGHNA and CDR2 is YSLEER. CDR3 length: 17 amino acids. In nucleotides, the CDR3 is TGCGCCAGCAGTCATCTAACAGGGGGCGTGATGAACACTGAAGCTTTCTTT. Protein sequence: CASSHLTGGVMNTEAFF.

The V and J genes are TRBV4-3 and TRBJ1-4, with D perhaps matching TRBD1 (5 bases). Trimming left V 4 bases short and J 5 bases short, with 11 bases between. The CDR3 runs 14 residues. CDR1 and CDR2 from the germline V gene are LGHNA and YSLEER. DNA for the CDR3: TGCGCCAGCAGCCGCGGGACGGAGAATGAAAAACTGTTTTTT. It codes for CASSRGTENEKLFF.

V usage is TRBV29-1 and J usage is TRBJ1-1; D is perhaps TRBD1 (5 bases). CDR3 size: 12 residues. V lost 0 bases and J 13 bases, leaving 15 bases between the germline ends. Germline-derived CDR1 and CDR2 are SQVTM and ANQGSEA. The CDR3 coding sequence is TGCAGCGTTGAAGATTCAGGGTCTGGAGTTTTCTTT. This codes for CSVEDSGSGVFF.

The chain has TRBV5-5 and TRBJ1-2, with D unresolved. CDR3 length equals 15 residues. The germline V gene has CDR1 SGHKS and CDR2 YYEKEE (reference sequence). The ends were cut back, 2 bases at V and 8 bases at J, with 19 bases in the middle. CDR3 nucleotide sequence: TGTGCCAGCAGCTTTAGCGCAGCCACCAGTTGGGGCTACACCTTC. Protein product: CASSFSAATSWGYTF.

The chain joins TRBV6-5 to TRBJ1-6; 8 positions agree with TRBD1. The trim removed 6 bases at V and 7 bases at J, leaving 2 bases unmatched. This CDR3 region has 13 residues. Germline V gene lookup returns CDR1 MNHEY and CDR2 SVGAGI. The CDR3 here is CASSQGANSPLHF. The DNA of the CDR3 is TGTGCCAGCAGCCAGGGGGCCAATTCACCCCTCCACTTT.

This clone appeared a single time. The chain couples TRBV18 to TRBJ2-1; 9 nucleotides line up with TRBD2. Germline CDR1 and CDR2: KGHSH and LQKENI. The CDR3 covers 15 residues. The V segment lost 3 bases and the J segment 8 bases; nucleotides outside the gene matches: 8. CDR3 amino acids: CASSPLGTSTDEQFF. CDR3 in DNA: TGTGCCAGCTCACCCCTAGGGACTAGCACCGATGAGCAGTTCTTC.